The 17 T cell receptor beta chains below come from one sample, sequenced in a study of cytomegalovirus exposure and HLA in healthy donors. 60 Vbeta and 13 Jbeta primers were used in PCR. Sequencing was performed with immunoSEQ multiplex PCR; in TCRdb, only in-frame clones are kept and a portion is missing. The sample has approximately 91,000 clones; about two thirds are singletons. Sequencing was carried out using PBMCs. The receptors derive from a human donor in good health.

The chain links TRBV18 to TRBJ2-5; a possible D gene is TRBD1 (5 bases). Germline assignment: CDR1 KGHSH and CDR2 LQKENI. V lost 2 bases and J lost 4, with 14 bases in between. This CDR3 comprises 15 residues. In DNA form, the CDR3 reads TGTGCCAGCTCACCATGGGGCTTCTTGCGAGAGACCCAGTACTTC. Translated: CASSPWGFLRETQYF. The entire variable domain, with the rest obtained from reference TRBV18 and TRBJ2-5, is as follows: NAGVMQNPRHLVRRRGQEARLRCSPMKGHSHVYWYRQLPEEGLKFMVYLQKENIIDESGMPKERFSAEFPKEGPSILRIQQVVRGDSAAYFCASSPWGFLRETQYFGPGTRLLVL.

This clone was counted only a few times. V is TRBV4-2 and J is TRBJ1-4; a weak D match, TRBD1 (6 bases). The germline V gene has CDR1 LGHNA and CDR2 YNFKEQ. V was shortened by 2 bases and J by 7 bases, with 17 bases between the two germline ends. CDR3 length: 16 amino acids. CDR3: CASSQSHRAISEKLFF. The CDR3, as DNA: TGTGCCAGCAGCCAAAGCCACAGGGCGATTTCTGAAAAACTGTTTTTT.

The V gene is TRBV5-1, the J gene TRBJ1-5; a weak D match, TRBD1 (6 bases). Germline values: CDR1 SGHRS, CDR2 YFSETQ. The CDR3 sequence is 16 residues long. The V end was cut by 0 bases, the J end by 8 bases, with 18 bases between. The CDR3 DNA is TGCGCCAGCAGCTTGGAGGGGGGGCAGGGGCTCGAGCCCCAGCATTTT. Translating gives CASSLEGGQGLEPQHF. Using reference TRBV5-1 and TRBJ1-5 for the parts outside the CDR3, the full variable domain is KAGVTQTPRYLIKTRGQQVTLSCSPISGHRSVSWYQQTPGQGLQFLFEYFSETQRNKGNFPGRFSGRQFSNSRSEMNVSTLELGDSALYLCASSLEGGQGLEPQHFGDGTRLSIL.

The rearrangement joins TRBV9 to TRBJ1-1; D not certain. Germline CDR1 SGDLS, CDR2 YYNGEE. Trimming pared 1 base from V and 0 bases from J, leaving 10 bases between. This CDR3 spans 15 amino acids. CDR3 region: CASSVRPGLNTEAFF. The DNA for the CDR3 is TGTGCCAGCAGCGTACGACCGGGATTGAACACTGAAGCTTTCTTT.

In its sample, this clone was seen a few times. V usage is TRBV5-1 and J usage is TRBJ2-5; 11 bases line up with TRBD1. CDR1 is SGHRS, CDR2 YFSETQ, per germline. There are 15 residues in the CDR3. V dropped 4 bases and J dropped 4; count of bases not matched to a gene: 6. Here the CDR3 reads CASSPRTGGTETQYF. CDR3 sequence (DNA): TGCGCCAGCAGCCCTCGGACAGGGGGCACAGAGACCCAGTACTTC. Drawing the rest from reference TRBV5-1 and TRBJ2-5, the complete variable domain is KAGVTQTPRYLIKTRGQQVTLSCSPISGHRSVSWYQQTPGQGLQFLFEYFSETQRNKGNFPGRFSGRQFSNSRSEMNVSTLELGDSALYLCASSPRTGGTETQYFGPGTRLLVL.

This clone was counted between two and nine times. V gene TRBV15 combines with J gene TRBJ1-6, with D maybe TRBD1 (6 bases). Per germline, CDR1 LNHNV and CDR2 YYDKDF (reference sequence). V lost 2 bases and J 7 bases, leaving 12 bases between the germline ends. The CDR3 is 15 amino acids. The DNA for the CDR3 is TGTGCCACCAGCAGACAGACAGGAGGCAATTCACCCCTCCACTTT. Amino acids: CATSRQTGGNSPLHF.

The V and J genes are TRBV9 and TRBJ1-3; 11 bases are a match to TRBD1. CDR3 size: 17 residues. The germline gives CDR1 SGDLS, CDR2 YYNGEE. V lost 5 bases and J lost 4; bases outside the gene matches: 11. Here the CDR3 DNA reads TGTGCCAGCAGTTCAATGGTCGGGACAGGGGGAGGAAACACCATATATTTT. This translates into CASSSMVGTGGGNTIYF. Full variable domain (outside the CDR3, taken from reference TRBV9 and TRBJ1-3): DSGVTQTPKHLITATGQRVTLRCSPRSGDLSVYWYQQSLDQGLQFLIQYYNGEERAKGNILERFSAQQFPDLHSELNLSSLELGDSALYFCASSSMVGTGGGNTIYFGEGSWLTVV.

The gene calls are TRBV19 and TRBJ2-1; weak D call: TRBD2 (5 bases). V lost 5 bases, J lost 0 bases, and 11 bases lay in between. This CDR3 has 15 amino acids. CDR1 and CDR2 from the germline V gene are LNHDA and SQIVND (reference sequence). In nucleotides, the CDR3 is TGTGCCAGTAGTTGGAGGCAGAACTCCTACAATGAGCAGTTCTTC. This sequence encodes CASSWRQNSYNEQFF.

The V gene is TRBV4-3, the J gene TRBJ2-1, with D maybe TRBD1 (6 bases). V was shortened by 0 bases and J by 4 bases, with 10 bases between the two germline ends. The length of the CDR3 is 15 residues. Germline CDR1 and CDR2: LGHNA and YSLEER. The CDR3 sequence: CASSQERGMYNEQFF. The CDR3 DNA reads as TGCGCCAGCAGCCAAGAGAGGGGGATGTACAATGAGCAGTTCTTC.

This sequence joins TRBV7-2 and TRBJ1-2; D not resolved. There are 14 residues in the CDR3. Germline V CDR1 and CDR2: SGHTA, FQGNSA. V shed 0 bases and J shed 4 bases, with 9 bases lying between them. This CDR3 reads CASSLASPSYGYTF. CDR3 coding DNA: TGTGCCAGCAGCTTAGCCTCACCGAGCTATGGCTACACCTTC.

The chain carries TRBV9 and TRBJ2-3; TRBD1 matches 12 bases. V lost 3 bases to trimming and J lost 0 bases; unmatched junction nucleotides: 5. The germline V gene encodes CDR1 SGDLS and CDR2 YYNGEE. CDR3 length: 17 amino acids. CDR3 amino acids: CASSERDRGPSTDTQYF. CDR3 nucleotide sequence: TGTGCCAGCAGCGAGAGGGACAGGGGGCCTAGCACAGATACGCAGTATTTT.

The V gene is TRBV5-5, the J gene TRBJ2-1; D is ambiguous. CDR1 is SGHKS, CDR2 YYEKEE, per germline (reference sequence). V was pared by 0 bases and J by 0 bases, with 7 bases between. CDR3 length: 15 residues. This CDR3 is CASSLVFSSYNEQFF. The CDR3 nucleotides are TGTGCCAGCAGCTTGGTTTTCAGCTCCTACAATGAGCAGTTCTTC.

The CDR3 DNA reads as TGTGCCAGCAGCTTGCGGGGGATTGATCAGCCCCAGCATTTT. Protein product: CASSLRGIDQPQHF. The gene calls are TRBV11-2 and TRBJ1-5, with D maybe TRBD1 (5 bases). The V gene lost 3 bases and the J gene lost 5 bases, with 11 bases spanning the gap. Germline CDR1 reads SGHAT; CDR2 reads FQNNGV. There are 14 residues in the CDR3. Supplemented by reference TRBV11-2 and TRBJ1-5, the full variable domain reads EAGVAQSPRYKIIEKRQSVAFWCNPISGHATLYWYQQILGQGPKLLIQFQNNGVVDDSQLPKDRFSAERLKGVDSTLKIQPAKLEDSAVYLCASSLRGIDQPQHFGDGTRLSIL.

This clone has more than one count but fewer than ten. The chain couples TRBV5-1 to TRBJ2-5, with D uncertain. Germline V gene lookup returns CDR1 SGHRS and CDR2 YFSETQ. The ends were cut back, 1 base at V and 5 bases at J, with 15 bases in the middle. The CDR3 sequence is 15 residues long. CDR3 nucleotides: TGCGCCAGCAGCTTGTTTGGCAGCCCCGGGGAGACCCAGTACTTC. Its translation is CASSLFGSPGETQYF.

The chain couples TRBV9 to TRBJ2-1, with TRBD1 identical over 7 bases. In germline, CDR1 is SGDLS, CDR2 YYNGEE. This CDR3 has 11 residues. V lost 10 bases and J lost 6; bases outside the gene matches: 4. Here the CDR3 DNA reads TGTGCCCCCCGGACAGGCAATGAGCAGTTCTTC. This sequence encodes CAPRTGNEQFF.

This clone was detected only a few times. The V and J genes are TRBV9 and TRBJ1-3; D unclear. The CDR3 covers 17 residues. V was shortened by 0 bases and J by 0 bases, with 13 bases between the two germline ends. The germline V gene encodes CDR1 SGDLS and CDR2 YYNGEE. CDR3 loop: CASSVAVSPHSGNTIYF. The CDR3, as DNA: TGTGCCAGCAGCGTAGCGGTCTCTCCTCACTCTGGAAACACCATATATTTT. Based on the CDR3 plus reference TRBV9 and TRBJ1-3, the full variable domain is DSGVTQTPKHLITATGQRVTLRCSPRSGDLSVYWYQQSLDQGLQFLIQYYNGEERAKGNILERFSAQQFPDLHSELNLSSLELGDSALYFCASSVAVSPHSGNTIYFGEGSWLTVV.

CDR3 in amino acids: CASSWGPSGAMNTEAFF. As DNA, the CDR3 is TGCGCCAGCAGCTGGGGACCTAGCGGGGCCATGAACACTGAAGCTTTCTTT. The genes are TRBV5-1 and TRBJ1-1; tentatively, D is TRBD1 (5 bases). The CDR3 has 17 residues. V was shortened by 3 bases and J by 0 bases, with 18 bases between the two germline ends. The germline gives CDR1 SGHRS, CDR2 YFSETQ.